The 9 T cell receptor beta chains below were found in one sample sequenced in a study of cytomegalovirus exposure and HLA in healthy donors. Primers included in the PCR were 60 Vbeta and 13 Jbeta primers. Sequencing used immunoSEQ multiplex PCR; TCRdb keeps in-frame clones, though not all of them. This sample yields 150,000 to 200,000 clones, of which roughly 84% are seen a single time; less than 0.3% belongs to the top ten. The sequencing sample was made of PBMCs. These receptors originate from a girl under three years old in good health and CMV-seronegative.

The rearrangement links TRBV7-9 to TRBJ2-1, with 7 bases matching TRBD2. The junction had 8 bases not matched to a gene; V was cut back by 1 base and J by 8 bases. This CDR3 is built from 15 residues. Germline CDR1 SEHNR, CDR2 FQNEAQ (reference sequence). As DNA, the CDR3 is TGTGCCAGCAGCTTAGTGTTAGGCGGGAGTTATGAGCAGTTCTTC. This translates into CASSLVLGGSYEQFF.

The CDR3 spells CASSYGQGVRYGYTF. The CDR3 coding sequence is TGTGCCAGCAGTTACGGACAGGGGGTTCGATATGGCTACACCTTC. V usage is TRBV6-5 and J usage is TRBJ1-2; 10 positions agree with TRBD1. Per germline, CDR1 MNHEY and CDR2 SVGAGI. The CDR3 runs to 15 residues. J gave up 5 bases and V 2 bases, and 5 bases lay outside the gene matches.

This clone was detected only a few times. The rearrangement uses TRBV4-3 and TRBJ2-1; 13 bases are a match to TRBD2. J was trimmed by 7 bases and V by 5 bases; bases with no gene match: 8. Per the germline V gene, CDR1 is LGHNA and CDR2 is YSLEER. The CDR3 sequence is 16 residues long. The CDR3 here is CASSVWTSGSKNEQFF. CDR3 bases: TGCGCCAGCAGCGTCTGGACTAGCGGGAGTAAGAATGAGCAGTTCTTC.

The chain is built from TRBV4-1 and TRBJ1-1, with 7 bases fitting TRBD1. The ends lost 2 bases at V and 0 bases at J; junction bases unmatched: 9. This CDR3 has 17 amino acids. Germline CDR1 MGHRA, CDR2 YSYEKL. CDR3 amino acids: CASSQSGTGQLNTEAFF. The CDR3 DNA reads TGCGCCAGCAGCCAATCCGGGACGGGACAGTTGAACACTGAAGCTTTCTTT.

The chain combines TRBV11-2 with TRBJ1-1; 7 nucleotides line up with TRBD1. J lost 1 base, V lost 5 bases, and 7 bases had no gene match. The CDR3 is 15 amino acids. The V gene's germline CDR1 is SGHAT and CDR2 FQNNGV. The CDR3 sequence: CASSPTRGRNTEAFF. The CDR3 DNA reads as TGTGCCAGCAGCCCTACAAGGGGGCGGAACACTGAAGCTTTCTTT.

The chain links TRBV2 to TRBJ2-7, with 9 positions matching TRBD1. The CDR3 has 13 residues. Per the germline V gene, CDR1 is SNHLY and CDR2 is FYNNEI. Germline trimming cut 6 bases from V and 3 bases from J; bases unmatched to any gene: 3. The CDR3: CASSRDRVYEQYF. The CDR3 bases are TGTGCCAGCAGCCGGGACAGGGTCTACGAGCAGTACTTC.

The V and J genes are TRBV19 and TRBJ2-4; 12 bases are shared with TRBD2. Germline CDR1 reads LNHDA; CDR2 reads SQIVND (reference sequence). The CDR3 has 15 amino acids. Unmatched junction bases numbered 6, after V lost 5 bases and J lost 7 bases. CDR3 sequence (DNA): TGTGCCAGTAGTCCCCGGACTAGCGGGATGAACATTCAGTACTTC. Its protein product is CASSPRTSGMNIQYF.

This clone is a singleton in its sample. The chain couples TRBV6-1 to TRBJ2-7, with D tentatively TRBD1 (5 bases). Trimming left V 3 bases short and J 5 bases short, with 11 bases between. Germline V gene data show CDR1 as MNHNS and CDR2 as SASEGT. The CDR3 extends over 13 amino acids. The CDR3 protein is CASSDFRVHEQYF. For the CDR3, the DNA is TGTGCCAGCAGTGATTTCAGGGTTCACGAGCAGTACTTC.

This clone appeared a single time. The junction and the germline gene differ at one end; a read error may be behind it. V usage is TRBV7-9 and J usage is TRBJ2-1; 15 positions agree with TRBD2. The CDR3 spans 17 residues. The germline CDR1 and CDR2 sequences are SEHNR and FQNEAQ (reference sequence). As DNA, the CDR3 is TGTTCCAGCAGCTTAGCGGGACTAGCGGGGGGAGCGGATGAGCAGTTCTTC. It encodes CSSSLAGLAGGADEQFF.